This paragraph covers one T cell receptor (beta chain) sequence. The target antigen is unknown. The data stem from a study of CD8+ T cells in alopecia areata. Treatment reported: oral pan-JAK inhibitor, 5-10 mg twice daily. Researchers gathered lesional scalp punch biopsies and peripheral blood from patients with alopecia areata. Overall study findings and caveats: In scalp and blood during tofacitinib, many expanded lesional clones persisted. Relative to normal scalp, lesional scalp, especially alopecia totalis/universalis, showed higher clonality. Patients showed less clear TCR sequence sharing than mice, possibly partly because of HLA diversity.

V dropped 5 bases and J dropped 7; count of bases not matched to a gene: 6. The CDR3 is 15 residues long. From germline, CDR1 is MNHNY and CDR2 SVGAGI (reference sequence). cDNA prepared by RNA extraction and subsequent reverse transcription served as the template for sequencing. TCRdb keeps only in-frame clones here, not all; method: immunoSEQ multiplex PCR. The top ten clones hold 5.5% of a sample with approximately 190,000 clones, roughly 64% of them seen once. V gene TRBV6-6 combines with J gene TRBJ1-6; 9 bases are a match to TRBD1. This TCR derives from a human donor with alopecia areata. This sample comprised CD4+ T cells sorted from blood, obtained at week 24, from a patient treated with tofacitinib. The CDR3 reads CASSKQGAQNSPLHF. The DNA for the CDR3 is TGTGCCAGCAGTAAACAGGGGGCGCAGAATTCACCCCTCCACTTT.